This paragraph covers one TCR beta chain sequence. The CDR3 extends over 16 amino acids. The germline CDR1 and CDR2 sequences are LGHNA and YNFKEQ. The V and J ends lost 0 bases and 2 bases respectively, with 14 bases between them. This record belongs to a study of cytomegalovirus exposure and HLA in healthy donors. Assay: immunoSEQ multiplex PCR; the TCRdb copy retains only in-frame clones and omits some. This table holds 200,000 or so clones, roughly 88% found once. This receptor was taken from a woman in her 30s in good health and CMV-seropositive. The sequencing input was PBMCs. V usage is TRBV4-2 and J usage is TRBJ2-7, with a possible D match to TRBD1 (5 bases). CDR3: CASSQDLGRVPYEQYF. CDR3 DNA sequence: TGTGCCAGCAGCCAAGATCTGGGCAGGGTTCCCTACGAGCAGTACTTC.